The subject of this entry is one T cell receptor (beta chain). Its antigen is unidentified. An end of the junction differs from the germline gene, which may be a read error. Next came a second PCR, run for 7 to 11 cycles, which used a sample-barcoded 5' primer along with a J-beta primer mix. Every cDNA molecule bore a tag from a template-switch adaptor containing 12 random nucleotides. One entry per CDR3 protein, called by TCRdb with MiXCR from the 5' RACE reads. The sample shows around 1,100,000 distinct CDR3 sequences, under 40% of them seen only once. The CDR3 is made up of 16 amino acids. From germline, CDR1 is MGHRA and CDR2 YSYEKL. The data belong to a study of blood T cells in healthy people across ages. Study as a whole: About one barcoded beta molecule per two T cells was captured by template switching.

Study outcomes and limitations: Diversity was higher, and naive CD4+ cells more numerous, in long-lived donors than in aged donors. Older age went with lower TCR beta diversity per million T cells, in a roughly linear way.

Material: blood. This TCR was sampled from a man younger than 35 in good health. V and J are TRBV4-1 and TRBJ2-3, with D perhaps TRBD2 (5 bases). For the CDR3, the DNA is TGCGCCAGCAGCCAAGATTCCAGAGGGAGCACAGATACGCGGTATTTT. This gives the protein CASSQDSRGSTDTRYF.